This T cell receptor (beta chain) derives from a study of blood T cell repertoires in COVID-19. Across the whole study: Acute-phase and convalescent COVID-19 samples originated in the United States, Italy and Spain.

Between the trimmed V and J ends, which lost 4 bases and 0 bases, there was a span of 7 bases. Per the germline V gene, CDR1 is SGDLS and CDR2 is YYNGEE. This CDR3 contains 13 residues. Profiling relied on immunoSEQ multiplex PCR, and the TCRdb table lists in-frame clones only, not all of them. The sample has fewer than 300,000 clones, about 83% seen once; the top ten hold approximately 9%. This sequence joins TRBV9 and TRBJ1-2; D is undetermined. The sequence derives from a woman in her forties or fifties who had recovered from COVID-19. Sequenced input: peripheral blood. CDR3 nucleotide sequence: TGTGCCAGCAGCCCCGGGACTAACTATGGCTACACCTTC. Its translation is CASSPGTNYGYTF.